The clone carrying this T cell receptor (beta chain) was seen at least ten times. Its antigen remains unidentified. Attachment of unique molecular identifiers was made to individual cDNA molecules. TCRdb itself ran the 5' RACE reads through MiXCR, one entry per CDR3 protein. The profile shows fewer than 30,000 distinct CDR3 sequences, 3.5% to 4.5% of them singletons. This record belongs to a study of early T cells in non-severe SARS-CoV-2 infection. Study at large: Sequencing input comprised bulk RNA from unsorted whole blood; chain pairing was not available. The study, taken as a whole, reports: Lookups in VDJdb leaned toward anti-spike CD8 responses and missed private and CD4 specificities.

This CDR3 is 11 amino acids long. Trimming cost V 9 bases and J 5 bases; bases outside gene matches: 3. In germline, CDR1 is MNHNS, CDR2 SASEGT. The V gene is TRBV6-1, the J gene TRBJ1-1; 7 nucleotides agree with TRBD1. The receptor was derived from an adult who was a healthcare worker with PCR-confirmed SARS-CoV-2 infection or an uninfected control (not recorded which). The sequenced sample was whole blood. This CDR3 reads CASPGGTEAFF. CDR3 sequence (DNA): TGTGCCAGTCCAGGGGGTACTGAAGCTTTCTTT.